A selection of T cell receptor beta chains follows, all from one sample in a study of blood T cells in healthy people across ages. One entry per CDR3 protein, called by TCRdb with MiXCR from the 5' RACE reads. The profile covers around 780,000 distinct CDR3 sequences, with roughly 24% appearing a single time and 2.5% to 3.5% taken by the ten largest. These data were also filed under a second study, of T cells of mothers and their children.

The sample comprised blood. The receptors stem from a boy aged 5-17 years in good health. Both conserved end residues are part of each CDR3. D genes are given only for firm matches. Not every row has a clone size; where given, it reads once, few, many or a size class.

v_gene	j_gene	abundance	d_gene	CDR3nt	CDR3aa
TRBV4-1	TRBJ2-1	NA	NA	TGCGCCAGCAGTCTCAGGACGGAAAGCTCCTACAATGAGCAGTTCTTC	CASSLRTESSYNEQFF
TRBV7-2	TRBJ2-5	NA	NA	TGTGCCAGCAGCTTAGTTGGACACGGCGTGGAGACCCAGTACTTC	CASSLVGHGVETQYF
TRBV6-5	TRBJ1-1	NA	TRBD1	TGTGCCAGCAGTTACGGACAGGAGGGGAACACTGAAGCTTTCTTT	CASSYGQEGNTEAFF
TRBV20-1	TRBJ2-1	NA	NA	TGCAGTGCTAGAGAACAGGGTCTTGAGCAGTTCTTC	CSAREQGLEQFF
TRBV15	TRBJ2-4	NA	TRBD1	TGTGCCACCAGCAGAGATGCACACAGGGGAAAGAAAAACATTCAGTACTTC	CATSRDAHRGKKNIQYF
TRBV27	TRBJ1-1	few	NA	TGTGCCAGCAGTTTATGGTCAGGAGGGAACACTGAAGCTTTCTTT	CASSLWSGGNTEAFF
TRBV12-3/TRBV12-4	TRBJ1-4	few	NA	TGTGCCAGCAAAACAACCGGGACAACTAATGAAAAACTGTTTTTT	CASKTTGTTNEKLFF
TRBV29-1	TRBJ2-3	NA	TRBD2	TGCAGCGTTGCAGCATTCACTAGCGGGGGCACAGATACGCAGTATTTT	CSVAAFTSGGTDTQYF
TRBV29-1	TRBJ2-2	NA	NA	TGCAGCGCCCAAGGGGGGGGGAGGTCCGGGGAGCTGTTTTTT	CSAQGGGRSGELFF
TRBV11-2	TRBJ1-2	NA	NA	TGTGCCAGCAGCTTAGTCCCGACAGACTATGGCTACACCTTC	CASSLVPTDYGYTF
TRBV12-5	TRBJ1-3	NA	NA	TGTGCTAGTGTTCCCCGGACGGGAAACACCATATATTTT	CASVPRTGNTIYF
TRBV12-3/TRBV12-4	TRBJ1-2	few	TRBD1	TGTGCCAGCAGCCCGACAGGGGAGGTTGTCTACACCTTC	CASSPTGEVVYTF
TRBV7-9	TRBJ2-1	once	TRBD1	TGTGCCAGCAGCCCACAACAGGGGGGAGAATTGTACAATGAGCAGTTCTTC	CASSPQQGGELYNEQFF
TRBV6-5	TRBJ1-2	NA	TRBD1	TGTGCCAGCAGTTACGACGGACAGGGGTATGGCTACACCTTC	CASSYDGQGYGYTF
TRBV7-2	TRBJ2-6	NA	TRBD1	TGTGCCAGCAGCTTAGGACAGGGGGGAGATGGGGCCAACGTCCTGACTTTC	CASSLGQGGDGANVLTF
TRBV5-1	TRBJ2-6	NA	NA	TGCGCCAGCAGTTCCTGGACAGGGAGGGGTGGGGTCAACGTCCTGACTTTC	CASSSWTGRGGVNVLTF
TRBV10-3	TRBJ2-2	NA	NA	TGTGCCATCAGTAGACCCACCGGGGAGCTGTTTTTT	CAISRPTGELFF
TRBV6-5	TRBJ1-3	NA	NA	TGTGCCAGCAGTTACGGGGAGCACACTGGAAACACCATATATTTT	CASSYGEHTGNTIYF
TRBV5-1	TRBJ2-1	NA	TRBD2	TGCGCCAGCAGCCTGGGAGCGGGGGCCATTGATGAGCAGTTCTTC	CASSLGAGAIDEQFF
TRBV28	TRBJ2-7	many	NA	TGTGCCAGCAGCCCGTCGACCTACGAGCAGTACTTC	CASSPSTYEQYF
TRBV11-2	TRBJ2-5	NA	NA	TGTGCCAGCAGCTTCCCCCGTCCCACGAGGGAGCAGTACTTC	CASSFPRPTREQYF
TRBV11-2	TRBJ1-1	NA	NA	TGTGCCAGCAGCTTAGTGGGACCCACCCCGAACACTGAAGCTTTCTTT	CASSLVGPTPNTEAFF
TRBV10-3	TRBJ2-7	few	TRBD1	TGTGCCATCGGGGACAGATCAGTGGAGCAGTACTTC	CAIGDRSVEQYF
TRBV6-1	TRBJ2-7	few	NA	TGTGCCAGCAAGATTAGCGGCTACGAGCAGTACTTC	CASKISGYEQYF
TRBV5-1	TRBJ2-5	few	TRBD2	TGCGCCAGCAGCGCGGGACTAGCGGGAGTCGTGACCCAGTACTTC	CASSAGLAGVVTQYF
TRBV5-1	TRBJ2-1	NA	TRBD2	TGCGCCAGCAGCCTACGAACTAGCGGCTACAATGAGCAGTTCTTC	CASSLRTSGYNEQFF
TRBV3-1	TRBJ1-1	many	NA	TGTGCCAGCAGTACATATATCGCCACTGAAGCTTTCTTT	CASSTYIATEAFF
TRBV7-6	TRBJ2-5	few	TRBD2	TGTGCCAGCAGCCTGAACCCGACTAGCGGGGGGGAGGCCCAGTACTTC	CASSLNPTSGGEAQYF